These T cell receptor beta chains were read from a single sample in a study of CD8+CD57+ T cells in acquired aplastic anemia. TCRdb independently ran MiXCR on the reads; one entry per CDR3 protein. The sample shows around 140,000 distinct CDR3 sequences, less than 45% of them seen only once. Material: sorted CD4+, CD8+, or CD8+CD57+ T cells (not recorded which) from PBMCs. The receptors originated from a human donor in good health, serving as a control. CDR3s include the opening cysteine and the closing phenylalanine or tryptophan. A D gene is named only where the DNA matches it firmly. The listing skips clone size in some rows; elsewhere it reads once, few, many or a size class.

j_gene,d_gene,v_gene,abundance,CDR3aa,CDR3nt
TRBJ1-1,.,TRBV10-3,many,CAIKGEYTEAFF,TGTGCCATCAAAGGCGAGTACACTGAAGCTTTCTTT
TRBJ1-3,.,TRBV15,.,CATSRLAKGRTLSGNTIYF,TGTGCCACCAGCAGATTGGCAAAGGGGCGGACATTATCTGGAAACACCATATATTTT
TRBJ1-3,.,TRBV20-1,.,CSASSTGDRYGNTIYF,TGCAGTGCCAGTAGTACGGGGGATCGGTATGGAAACACCATATATTTT
TRBJ1-5,TRBD1,TRBV15,.,CATSRDPGGHQPQHF,TGTGCCACCAGCAGAGATCCAGGGGGCCATCAGCCCCAGCATTTT
TRBJ2-1,.,TRBV24-1,.,CATSDLGYGRSDEQFF,TGTGCCACCAGTGATTTGGGCTACGGGAGATCGGATGAGCAGTTCTTC
TRBJ1-2,TRBD1,TRBV19,.,CASSVDREYGYTF,TGTGCCAGTAGCGTTGACAGGGAGTATGGCTACACCTTC
TRBJ1-3,.,TRBV19,.,CASSIGGAYTIYF,TGTGCCAGTAGTATTGGGGGGGCCTACACCATATATTTT
TRBJ1-1,TRBD1,TRBV4-1,.,CASSQPGTAEASF,TGCGCCAGCAGCCAGCCGGGGACAGCGGAAGCTTCCTTT
TRBJ1-4,.,TRBV7-9,few,CASSVRGTNEKLFF,TGTGCCAGCAGCGTTCGTGGGACTAATGAAAAACTGTTTTTT
TRBJ1-6,.,TRBV3-1,many,CASSSGLGGSPLHF,TGTGCCAGCAGCTCGGGACTGGGAGGGTCACCCCTCCACTTT
TRBJ1-1,.,TRBV19,many,CASSTGIHTEAFF,TGTGCCAGCAGTACAGGTATTCACACTGAAGCTTTCTTT
TRBJ1-2,TRBD1,TRBV4-1,many,CASSPDRGLGYTF,TGCGCCAGCAGCCCGGACAGGGGGCTTGGCTACACCTTC
TRBJ2-7,.,TRBV7-2,few,CASRPDGTYEQYF,TGTGCCAGCCGACCGGACGGCACCTACGAGCAGTACTTC
TRBJ2-5,.,TRBV20-1,.,CSAITGSETQYF,TGCAGTGCCATTACGGGGTCAGAGACCCAGTACTTC
TRBJ1-2,.,TRBV6-5,many,CASSYSRTTNYGYTF,TGTGCCAGCAGTTACTCACGGACAACAAACTATGGCTACACCTTC
TRBJ1-1,TRBD1,TRBV6-5,many,CASSYRTGNTEAFF,TGTGCCAGCAGTTACCGGACAGGGAACACTGAAGCTTTCTTT
TRBJ2-3,.,TRBV24-1,.,CATSERRDTDTQYF,TGTGCCACCAGTGAACGCAGGGACACAGATACGCAGTATTTT
TRBJ2-7,TRBD1,TRBV14,many,CASSHAGGYEQYF,TGTGCCAGCAGCCATGCAGGGGGCTACGAGCAGTACTTC
TRBJ1-2,.,TRBV2,.,CASSEERAVAYGYTF,TGTGCCAGCAGTGAGGAAAGAGCAGTCGCCTATGGCTACACCTTC